This is a list of T cell receptor beta chains from one sample in a study of T-cell reconstitution after alpha-beta-depleted transplantation in children. TCRdb reanalysed the PCR reads using MiXCR and keeps one entry per CDR3 protein. The sample holds a few hundred thousand distinct CDR3 sequences, 9.7% seen once. Specimen: PBMCs from the stem cell graft donor, collected from the stem cell graft. All receptors derive from a human donor who donated a stem cell graft to a child with SCID. CDR3s include the opening cysteine and the closing phenylalanine or tryptophan. The order of the fields is D gene, J gene, V gene, clone size, CDR3 protein, CDR3 DNA. The D gene is left open where the match is weak. Part of the rows lack a size; the others show once, few, many or a class for expanded clones.

d_call: NA; j_call: TRBJ2-7; v_call: TRBV28; clone_size: many; cdr3_aa: CASSPPPEGYYEQYF; cdr3_nt: TGTGCCAGCAGTCCCCCTCCGGAAGGGTACTACGAGCAGTACTTC
d_call: NA; j_call: TRBJ2-7; v_call: TRBV29-1; clone_size: many; cdr3_aa: CSIQGTESYEQYF; cdr3_nt: TGCAGCATACAGGGTACAGAGTCCTACGAGCAGTACTTC
d_call: NA; j_call: TRBJ2-2; v_call: TRBV7-9; clone_size: many; cdr3_aa: CASSPRRGTFGELFF; cdr3_nt: TGTGCCAGCAGCCCCCGAAGGGGTACGTTCGGGGAGCTGTTTTTT
d_call: NA; j_call: TRBJ2-1; v_call: TRBV6-2/TRBV6-3; clone_size: NA; cdr3_aa: CASSSPNGVNEQFF; cdr3_nt: TGTGCCAGCAGCTCTCCTAATGGGGTCAATGAGCAGTTCTTC
d_call: TRBD1; j_call: TRBJ2-5; v_call: TRBV5-1; clone_size: many; cdr3_aa: CASSPQGAGRMKETQYF; cdr3_nt: TGCGCCAGCAGCCCCCAGGGGGCAGGTAGAATGAAAGAGACCCAGTACTTC
d_call: NA; j_call: TRBJ1-1; v_call: TRBV7-2; clone_size: many; cdr3_aa: CASSAGVSEAFF; cdr3_nt: TGTGCCAGCAGCGCGGGCGTGAGTGAAGCTTTCTTT
d_call: TRBD1; j_call: TRBJ2-3; v_call: TRBV7-2; clone_size: NA; cdr3_aa: CASSLPGQVGPMRYYSGTQYF; cdr3_nt: TGTGCCAGCAGCTTACCGGGACAGGTGGGACCCATGCGGTACTATTCTGGTACGCAGTATTTT
d_call: NA; j_call: TRBJ1-2; v_call: TRBV28; clone_size: many; cdr3_aa: CASSPQGLYGYTF; cdr3_nt: TGTGCCAGCAGTCCCCAGGGTCTCTATGGCTACACCTTC
d_call: NA; j_call: TRBJ2-3; v_call: TRBV5-1; clone_size: many; cdr3_aa: CASSLWSRTDTQYF; cdr3_nt: TGCGCCAGCAGCTTGTGGTCACGCACAGATACGCAGTATTTT
d_call: NA; j_call: TRBJ1-1; v_call: TRBV6-2/TRBV6-3; clone_size: few; cdr3_aa: CASSYSIGGENTEAFF; cdr3_nt: TGTGCCAGCAGTTACTCGATAGGGGGGGAGAACACTGAAGCTTTCTTT
d_call: TRBD2; j_call: TRBJ2-2; v_call: TRBV12-3/TRBV12-4; clone_size: many; cdr3_aa: CASSLGLQDTGELFF; cdr3_nt: TGTGCCAGCAGTCTGGGACTACAAGACACCGGGGAGCTGTTTTTT
d_call: NA; j_call: TRBJ1-1; v_call: TRBV16; clone_size: many; cdr3_aa: CASSHAPRGGTEAFF; cdr3_nt: TGTGCCAGCAGCCACGCACCCAGGGGTGGGACTGAAGCTTTCTTT
d_call: TRBD2; j_call: TRBJ2-5; v_call: TRBV28; clone_size: few; cdr3_aa: CASSSLKRGGWEETQYF; cdr3_nt: TGTGCCAGCAGTTCCCTAAAGCGGGGGGGGTGGGAGGAGACCCAGTACTTC
d_call: NA; j_call: TRBJ1-5; v_call: TRBV20-1; clone_size: NA; cdr3_aa: CSASPRGVREGPQHF; cdr3_nt: TGCAGTGCTTCTCCTAGGGGGGTTCGTGAGGGGCCCCAGCATTTT
d_call: TRBD1; j_call: TRBJ2-7; v_call: TRBV5-1; clone_size: NA; cdr3_aa: CASSQGQGQYEQYF; cdr3_nt: TGCGCCAGCAGCCAGGGACAGGGACAATACGAGCAGTACTTC
d_call: NA; j_call: TRBJ1-1; v_call: TRBV15; clone_size: few; cdr3_aa: CATSRDQGTEAFF; cdr3_nt: TGTGCCACCAGCAGAGACCAGGGGACTGAAGCTTTCTTT
d_call: TRBD1; j_call: TRBJ1-1; v_call: TRBV5-5; clone_size: NA; cdr3_aa: CASLPRRGQGITEAFF; cdr3_nt: TGTGCCAGCCTCCCCCGGAGGGGGCAGGGGATCACTGAAGCTTTCTTT
d_call: NA; j_call: TRBJ2-7; v_call: TRBV11-2; clone_size: many; cdr3_aa: CASSLEAFPLGEYEQYF; cdr3_nt: TGTGCCAGCAGCTTAGAAGCGTTCCCACTGGGGGAGTACGAGCAGTACTTC
d_call: NA; j_call: TRBJ1-4; v_call: TRBV5-1; clone_size: many; cdr3_aa: CASSLGTTGVSPTNEKLFF; cdr3_nt: TGCGCCAGCAGCTTGGGGACTACAGGAGTCTCCCCAACTAATGAAAAACTGTTTTTT
d_call: TRBD1; j_call: TRBJ1-5; v_call: TRBV3-1; clone_size: NA; cdr3_aa: CACSQGGPTFQHF; cdr3_nt: TGTGCCTGCAGCCAGGGGGGGCCCACTTTTCAGCATTTT
d_call: NA; j_call: TRBJ2-7; v_call: TRBV10-3; clone_size: many; cdr3_aa: CAIRGDSGTFHEQYF; cdr3_nt: TGTGCCATCAGGGGAGACTCCGGGACCTTCCACGAGCAGTACTTC
d_call: TRBD2; j_call: TRBJ2-3; v_call: TRBV4-2; clone_size: NA; cdr3_aa: CASSQDLLSTSGHTDTQYF; cdr3_nt: TGTGCCAGCAGCCAAGATCTCTTATCAACTAGCGGACACACAGATACGCAGTATTTT
d_call: NA; j_call: TRBJ1-5; v_call: TRBV29-1; clone_size: NA; cdr3_aa: CSVRTAWGSNQPQHF; cdr3_nt: TGCAGCGTTAGGACAGCTTGGGGTAGCAATCAGCCCCAGCATTTT
d_call: TRBD1; j_call: TRBJ1-1; v_call: TRBV19; clone_size: many; cdr3_aa: CASVKGDRGNTEAFF; cdr3_nt: TGTGCCAGTGTCAAGGGAGACAGGGGGAACACTGAAGCTTTCTTT
d_call: NA; j_call: TRBJ1-1; v_call: TRBV29-1; clone_size: many; cdr3_aa: CSVHPGGDEAFF; cdr3_nt: TGCAGCGTCCACCCTGGGGGGGATGAAGCTTTCTTT
d_call: NA; j_call: TRBJ1-1; v_call: TRBV7-9; clone_size: many; cdr3_aa: CASTKGQLNTEAFF; cdr3_nt: TGTGCCAGCACCAAGGGGCAGTTGAACACTGAAGCTTTCTTT
d_call: NA; j_call: TRBJ1-5; v_call: TRBV6-2/TRBV6-3; clone_size: many; cdr3_aa: CASSYSLFSQPQHF; cdr3_nt: TGTGCCAGCAGTTACTCGCTGTTCTCTCAGCCCCAGCATTTT
d_call: NA; j_call: TRBJ1-6; v_call: TRBV29-1; clone_size: many; cdr3_aa: CSVMQGTGSPLHF; cdr3_nt: TGCAGCGTTATGCAGGGGACTGGCTCACCCCTCCACTTT
d_call: NA; j_call: TRBJ1-1; v_call: TRBV7-2; clone_size: many; cdr3_aa: CASSWDVDNTEAFF; cdr3_nt: TGTGCCAGCAGCTGGGATGTTGATAACACTGAAGCTTTCTTT
d_call: NA; j_call: TRBJ2-5; v_call: TRBV7-2; clone_size: NA; cdr3_aa: CASSLPPLGQETQYF; cdr3_nt: TGTGCCAGCAGCCTGCCGCCACTCGGCCAAGAGACCCAGTACTTC
d_call: NA; j_call: TRBJ2-3; v_call: TRBV5-1; clone_size: many; cdr3_aa: CASNLTRTVGTDTQYF; cdr3_nt: TGCGCCAGCAACCTTACTAGGACAGTAGGCACAGATACGCAGTATTTT
d_call: TRBD2; j_call: TRBJ2-3; v_call: TRBV7-2; clone_size: many; cdr3_aa: CASSKGGGVTDTQYF; cdr3_nt: TGTGCCAGCAGCAAAGGTGGGGGGGTCACAGATACGCAGTATTTT
d_call: NA; j_call: TRBJ1-5; v_call: TRBV12-3/TRBV12-4; clone_size: many; cdr3_aa: CASIRTWSNQPQHF; cdr3_nt: TGTGCCAGCATACGGACATGGAGCAATCAGCCCCAGCATTTT
d_call: TRBD2; j_call: TRBJ2-3; v_call: TRBV29-1; clone_size: few; cdr3_aa: CSVEEGGNTDTQYF; cdr3_nt: TGCAGCGTTGAAGAGGGAGGGAATACAGATACGCAGTATTTT
d_call: NA; j_call: TRBJ1-2; v_call: TRBV7-2; clone_size: many; cdr3_aa: CASSLARTERYGYTF; cdr3_nt: TGTGCCAGCAGCTTAGCGCGGACAGAGCGCTATGGCTACACCTTC
d_call: NA; j_call: TRBJ2-1; v_call: TRBV5-1; clone_size: NA; cdr3_aa: CASSPTANNEQFF; cdr3_nt: TGCGCCAGCAGCCCAACAGCCAACAATGAGCAGTTCTTC
d_call: TRBD1; j_call: TRBJ1-6; v_call: TRBV7-8; clone_size: many; cdr3_aa: CASSPRQGDNSPLHF; cdr3_nt: TGTGCCAGCAGCCCCAGACAGGGCGATAATTCACCCCTCCACTTT
d_call: NA; j_call: TRBJ2-1; v_call: TRBV5-1; clone_size: many; cdr3_aa: CASSLDGSSYNEQFF; cdr3_nt: TGCGCCAGCAGCTTAGACGGAAGCTCCTACAATGAGCAGTTCTTC
d_call: TRBD2; j_call: TRBJ2-3; v_call: TRBV5-1; clone_size: NA; cdr3_aa: CASSPGLAGPMDTQYF; cdr3_nt: TGCGCCAGCAGCCCGGGACTAGCGGGGCCCATGGATACGCAATATTTT
d_call: TRBD2; j_call: TRBJ2-5; v_call: TRBV5-1; clone_size: NA; cdr3_aa: CASSSGAGETQYF; cdr3_nt: TGCGCCAGCAGCTCCGGAGCGGGGGAGACCCAGTACTTC
d_call: NA; j_call: TRBJ2-4; v_call: TRBV3-1; clone_size: NA; cdr3_aa: CASSQSRFRYF; cdr3_nt: TGTGCCAGCAGCCAATCGAGGTTTCGCTACTTC
d_call: TRBD2; j_call: TRBJ2-1; v_call: TRBV5-6; clone_size: many; cdr3_aa: CASNFYWRGDPTYNEQFF; cdr3_nt: TGTGCCAGCAATTTTTACTGGCGGGGGGATCCAACCTACAATGAGCAGTTCTTC
d_call: TRBD2; j_call: TRBJ2-4; v_call: TRBV3-1; clone_size: few; cdr3_aa: CASSQDPGLAGKNIQYF; cdr3_nt: TGTGCCAGCAGCCAAGATCCTGGACTAGCGGGGAAAAACATTCAGTACTTC
d_call: NA; j_call: TRBJ2-3; v_call: TRBV18; clone_size: many; cdr3_aa: CASSPLDWGGLSTDTQYF; cdr3_nt: TGTGCCAGCTCACCCCTCGACTGGGGGGGCCTTAGCACAGATACGCAGTATTTT
d_call: NA; j_call: TRBJ2-2; v_call: TRBV19; clone_size: many; cdr3_aa: CASIDWINTGELFF; cdr3_nt: TGTGCCAGTATTGACTGGATTAACACCGGGGAGCTGTTTTTT
d_call: TRBD1; j_call: TRBJ2-5; v_call: TRBV28; clone_size: many; cdr3_aa: CASGDSSQETQYF; cdr3_nt: TGTGCCAGCGGGGACAGCTCCCAAGAGACCCAGTACTTC
d_call: TRBD1; j_call: TRBJ2-1; v_call: TRBV7-9; clone_size: many; cdr3_aa: CASLSTGSYNEQFF; cdr3_nt: TGTGCCAGCCTATCGACAGGGTCCTACAATGAGCAGTTCTTC
d_call: NA; j_call: TRBJ1-3; v_call: TRBV20-1; clone_size: many; cdr3_aa: CSARDPLGPSGNTIYF; cdr3_nt: TGCAGTGCTAGAGACCCACTGGGACCCTCTGGAAACACCATATATTTT
d_call: NA; j_call: TRBJ2-3; v_call: TRBV25-1; clone_size: many; cdr3_aa: CASKRDSTDTQYF; cdr3_nt: TGTGCCAGCAAACGGGACAGCACAGATACGCAGTATTTT
d_call: TRBD1; j_call: TRBJ2-3; v_call: TRBV20-1; clone_size: many; cdr3_aa: CSARPGTGFGSTDTQYF; cdr3_nt: TGCAGTGCTCGTCCCGGGACAGGGTTTGGGAGCACAGATACGCAGTATTTT
d_call: NA; j_call: TRBJ2-1; v_call: TRBV7-9; clone_size: many; cdr3_aa: CASSPLPTDEQFF; cdr3_nt: TGTGCCAGCAGCCCACTCCCTACCGATGAGCAGTTCTTC
d_call: NA; j_call: TRBJ1-2; v_call: TRBV10-3; clone_size: many; cdr3_aa: CAISERQTYGYTF; cdr3_nt: TGTGCCATCAGTGAAAGGCAAACGTATGGCTACACCTTC
d_call: NA; j_call: TRBJ2-1; v_call: TRBV7-2; clone_size: many; cdr3_aa: CASSLLISGEQFF; cdr3_nt: TGTGCCAGCAGCTTATTGATCAGCGGTGAGCAGTTCTTC
d_call: NA; j_call: TRBJ2-2; v_call: TRBV5-1; clone_size: many; cdr3_aa: CASSLEVYGNTGELFF; cdr3_nt: TGCGCCAGCAGCTTGGAGGTTTACGGGAACACCGGGGAGCTGTTTTTT
d_call: TRBD1; j_call: TRBJ2-7; v_call: TRBV29-1; clone_size: many; cdr3_aa: CSVGQGASYEQYF; cdr3_nt: TGCAGCGTGGGACAGGGGGCCTCCTACGAGCAGTACTTC
d_call: NA; j_call: TRBJ1-1; v_call: TRBV12-3/TRBV12-4; clone_size: few; cdr3_aa: CASGPVNTEAFF; cdr3_nt: TGTGCCAGCGGGCCGGTGAACACTGAAGCTTTCTTT
d_call: NA; j_call: TRBJ1-1; v_call: TRBV7-8; clone_size: many; cdr3_aa: CASSLEGQELDTEAFF; cdr3_nt: TGTGCCAGCAGCTTAGAAGGCCAGGAACTTGACACTGAAGCTTTCTTT